Described below is a single TCR beta chain sequence and its context. As handled by the study authors: Amplified reference gene primers provided the basis for estimating nucleated cell counts. Sequencing used immunoSEQ multiplex PCR; TCRdb keeps in-frame clones, though not all of them. V and J calls and clone size are those listed in that table; D and trimming were worked out from the DNA. The sample shows just under 45,000 clones, 75% to 90% of them seen only once. Germline values: CDR1 MNHNS, CDR2 SASEGT. This CDR3 spans 18 amino acids. With V trimmed by 1 base and J by 4 bases, 11 bases remained unmatched. The data were taken from a study of blood T cell repertoires in COVID-19.

The chain recombines TRBV6-1 with TRBJ2-7, with 12 bases that match TRBD2. The sequence derives from a woman in her 40s with acute or convalescent COVID-19. Source material: peripheral blood. The DNA of the CDR3 is TGTGCCAGCAGTGAAGGACTAGCGGGAGAAGGATTCGGGTACGAGCAGTACTTC. Its translation is CASSEGLAGEGFGYEQYF.